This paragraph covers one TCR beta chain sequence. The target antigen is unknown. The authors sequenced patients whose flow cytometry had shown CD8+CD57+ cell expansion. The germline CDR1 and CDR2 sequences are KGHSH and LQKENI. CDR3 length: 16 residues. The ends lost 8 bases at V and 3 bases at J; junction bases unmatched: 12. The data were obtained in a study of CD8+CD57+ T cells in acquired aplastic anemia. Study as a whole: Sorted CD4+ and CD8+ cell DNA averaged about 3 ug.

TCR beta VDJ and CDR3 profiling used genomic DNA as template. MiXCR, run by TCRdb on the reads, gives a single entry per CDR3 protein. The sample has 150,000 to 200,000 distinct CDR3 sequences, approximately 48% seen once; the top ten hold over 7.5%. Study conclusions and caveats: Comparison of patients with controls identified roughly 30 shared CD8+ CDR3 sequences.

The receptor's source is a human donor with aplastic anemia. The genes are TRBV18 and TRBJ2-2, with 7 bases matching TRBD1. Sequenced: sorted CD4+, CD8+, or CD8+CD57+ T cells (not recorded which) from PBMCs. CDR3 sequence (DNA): TGTGCCAGCGACACTACAGGGGCGACTTACACCGGGGAGCTGTTTTTT. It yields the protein CASDTTGATYTGELFF.